These T cell receptor beta chains were read from a single sample in a study of blood T cell repertoires in COVID-19. Profiling relied on immunoSEQ multiplex PCR, and the TCRdb table lists in-frame clones only, not all of them. The sample records 35,000 to 50,000 clones, roughly 84% being singletons. The source material was peripheral blood. The receptors stem from a human donor in a cohort sampled during active COVID-19. Both conserved end residues are trimmed from each CDR3. Each record gives: V gene, CDR3 protein.

>TRBV10-2
ASSKPGTRGGDTQY
>TRBV6-5
ASRSYYEQY
>TRBV7-9
ASSPTSGPFKNEQF
>TRBV28
ASSFAPRSYNEQF
>TRBV11-1
ASSTGQGDGYT
>TRBV5-1
ASSIQGDSTYEQY
>TRBV7-2
ASSLRQGGTEAF
>TRBV3-1/TRBV3-2
ASRPTGEGEQF
>TRBV2
ASGDTFNTEAF
>TRBV5-1
ASSLGGTSGSEQY
>TRBV7-9
ASSSDRGSGNTIY